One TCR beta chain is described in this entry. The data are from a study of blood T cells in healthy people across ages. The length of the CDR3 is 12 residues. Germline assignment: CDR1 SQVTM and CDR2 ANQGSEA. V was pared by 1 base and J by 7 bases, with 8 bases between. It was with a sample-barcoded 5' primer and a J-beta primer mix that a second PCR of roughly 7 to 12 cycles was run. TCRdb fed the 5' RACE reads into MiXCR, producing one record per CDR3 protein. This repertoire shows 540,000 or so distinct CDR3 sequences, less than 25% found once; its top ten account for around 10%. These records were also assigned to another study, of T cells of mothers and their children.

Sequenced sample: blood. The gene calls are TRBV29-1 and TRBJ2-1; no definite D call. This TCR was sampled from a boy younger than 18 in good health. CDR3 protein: CSVEGRGNEQFF. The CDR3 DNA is TGCAGCGTTGAAGGTCGAGGAAATGAGCAGTTCTTC.